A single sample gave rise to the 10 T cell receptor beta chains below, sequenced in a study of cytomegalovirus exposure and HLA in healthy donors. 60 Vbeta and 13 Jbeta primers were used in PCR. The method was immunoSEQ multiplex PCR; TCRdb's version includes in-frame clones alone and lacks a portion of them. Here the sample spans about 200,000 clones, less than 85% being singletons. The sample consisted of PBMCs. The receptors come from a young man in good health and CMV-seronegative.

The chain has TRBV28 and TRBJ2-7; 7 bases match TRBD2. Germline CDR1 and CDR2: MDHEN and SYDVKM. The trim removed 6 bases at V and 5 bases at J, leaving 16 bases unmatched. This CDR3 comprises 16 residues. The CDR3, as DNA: TGTGCCAGCAGCCCTCTCGGGGGAGGGCCCTCACACGAGCAGTACTTC. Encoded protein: CASSPLGGGPSHEQYF.

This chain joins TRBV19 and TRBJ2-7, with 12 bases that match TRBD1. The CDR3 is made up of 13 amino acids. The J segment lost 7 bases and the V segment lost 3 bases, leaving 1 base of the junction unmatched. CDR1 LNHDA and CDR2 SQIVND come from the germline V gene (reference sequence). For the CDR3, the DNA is TGTGCCAGTAGTATGGGACAGGGGGCTGAGCAGTACTTC. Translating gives CASSMGQGAEQYF.

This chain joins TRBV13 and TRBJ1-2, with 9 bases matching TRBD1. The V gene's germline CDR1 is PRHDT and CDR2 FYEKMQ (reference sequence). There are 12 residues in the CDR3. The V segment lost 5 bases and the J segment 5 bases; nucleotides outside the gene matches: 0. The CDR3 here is CASSGTGYGYTF. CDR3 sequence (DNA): TGTGCCAGCAGCGGGACAGGGTATGGCTACACCTTC.

Written as DNA, the CDR3 is TGTGCCAGCAGTACCTCTAGCGCTAATACGCAGTATTTT. It codes for CASSTSSANTQYF. V usage is TRBV2 and J usage is TRBJ2-3; a possible D gene is TRBD2 (6 bases). Per germline, CDR1 SNHLY and CDR2 FYNNEI. This CDR3 is built from 13 residues. Trimming took off 5 bases at V and 7 bases at J, with 13 bases between the two ends. The full variable domain, its missing parts supplied by reference TRBV2 and TRBJ2-3, is EPEVTQTPSHQVTQMGQEVILRCVPISNHLYFYWYRQILGQKVEFLVSFYNNEISEKSEIFDDQFSVERPDGSNFTLKIRSTKLEDSAMYFCASSTSSANTQYFGPGTRLTVL.

The CDR3 protein is CASSQGPDRAYEQYF. The DNA of the CDR3 is TGCGCCAGCAGCCAAGGCCCGGACAGGGCCTACGAGCAGTACTTC. V gene TRBV4-1 combines with J gene TRBJ2-7, with TRBD1 matching over 8 bases. The CDR3 contains 15 residues. CDR1 is MGHRA, CDR2 YSYEKL, per germline. V dropped 1 base and J dropped 2; count of bases not matched to a gene: 4.

The CDR3 loop is CASSRGFSGANVLTF. CDR3 nucleotides: TGTGCCAGCAGCCGAGGGTTTTCTGGGGCCAACGTCCTGACTTTC. The chain is built from TRBV7-9 and TRBJ2-6; possible D gene TRBD2, 5 bases. Trimming took 5 bases from V and 1 from J, leaving 9 bases between them. The CDR3 runs 15 residues. CDR1 is SEHNR and CDR2 is FQNEAQ in the germline V gene (reference sequence).

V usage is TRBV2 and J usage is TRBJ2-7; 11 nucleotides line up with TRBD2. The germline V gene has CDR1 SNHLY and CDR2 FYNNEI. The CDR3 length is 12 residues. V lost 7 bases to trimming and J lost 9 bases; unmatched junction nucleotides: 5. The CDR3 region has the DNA TGTGCCAGCAAGCTAGCGGGAGGCCCGCAGTACTTC. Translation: CASKLAGGPQYF.

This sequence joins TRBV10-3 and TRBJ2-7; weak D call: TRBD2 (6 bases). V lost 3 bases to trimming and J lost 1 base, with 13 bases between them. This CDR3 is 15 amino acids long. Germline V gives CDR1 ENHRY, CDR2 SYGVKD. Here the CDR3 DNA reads TGTGCCATCAGTGAAATAGCGGTCGGATCCTACGAGCAGTACTTC. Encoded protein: CAISEIAVGSYEQYF.

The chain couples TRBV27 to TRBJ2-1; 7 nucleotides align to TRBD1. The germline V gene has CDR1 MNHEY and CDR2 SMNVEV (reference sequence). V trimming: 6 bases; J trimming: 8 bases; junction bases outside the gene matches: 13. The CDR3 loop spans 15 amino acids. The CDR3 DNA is TGTGCCAGCAGGACCGGGACAGCGGCTAGGGATGAGCAGTTCTTC. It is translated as CASRTGTAARDEQFF.

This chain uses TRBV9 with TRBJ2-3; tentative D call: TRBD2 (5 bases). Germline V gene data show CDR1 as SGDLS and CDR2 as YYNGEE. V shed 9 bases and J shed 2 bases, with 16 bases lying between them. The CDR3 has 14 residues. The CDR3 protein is CATAGPGSTDTQYF. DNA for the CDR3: TGTGCCACCGCGGGTCCCGGGTCCACAGATACGCAGTATTTT.